The present T cell receptor beta chain was sequenced within a study of low-dose radiotherapy and immunotherapy resistance in tumors. Study context: A total of 6.5 Gy was given to Cohort 1 as 0.5 Gy per fraction every 2 weeks. Intravenous cyclophosphamide 200 mg/m2 was given every two weeks, one day before radiation and immunotherapy.

This clonotype was seen more than once but under ten times. The time point denotes: after trial treatment. Documented treatment: LDRT plus nivolumab, ipilimumab, low-dose cyclophosphamide and aspirin (RACIN trial). Germline values: CDR1 SGHAT, CDR2 FQDESV (reference sequence). Trimming at V came to 5 bases and at J to 7 bases, leaving 12 bases not matched to a gene. This CDR3 comprises 15 residues. Primers targeting TRAV and TRBV primed first-strand cDNA, covering alpha and beta chains. A constant-region primer paired with the V-primer adapter amplified TCRs over 20 PCR cycles. TCRdb processed the reads anew with MiXCR; each CDR3 protein has one entry. The sample lists 65,000 to 85,000 distinct CDR3 sequences, under 20% occurring once.

The chain carries TRBV11-1 and TRBJ1-1; TRBD1 matches 8 bases. This TCR derives from a male donor with prostate cancer. This specimen was PBMCs, taken after low-dose radiotherapy plus immunotherapy. This CDR3 reads CASSPRIPGQGEAFF. The CDR3 DNA follows: TGTGCCAGCAGCCCGAGAATCCCCGGACAGGGTGAAGCTTTCTTT.